Presented here are 23 T cell receptor beta chains from one specimen sequenced in a study of blood T cell repertoires in COVID-19. Sequenced by immunoSEQ multiplex PCR; TCRdb stores in-frame clones only, minus some. The table records 350,000 to 450,000 clones, 70% to 90% of them present only once. The material sequenced was PBMCs or T cells enriched from blood (not recorded which). The receptors here all came from a young woman who had been exposed to COVID-19.

The chain combines TRBV7-3 with TRBJ1-3, with 7 bases identical to TRBD1. Trimming cost V 2 bases and J 2 bases; bases outside gene matches: 0. The CDR3 runs to 14 residues. Looked up from germline, CDR1 is SGHTA and CDR2 is FQGTGA. The CDR3 is CASSLGQAGNTIYF. DNA of the CDR3: TGTGCCAGCAGCTTAGGACAGGCTGGAAACACCATATATTTT.

This clone was recorded a few times. The rearrangement uses TRBV28 and TRBJ1-2, with D possibly matching TRBD1 (5 bases). Between the trimmed V and J ends, which lost 5 bases and 3 bases, there was a span of 19 bases. Germline V CDR1 and CDR2: MDHEN, SYDVKM. This CDR3 has 16 amino acids. CDR3 sequence (DNA): TGTGCCAGCAGTCCGCTAACCGTAGACAGCTACTATGGCTACACCTTC. Translation: CASSPLTVDSYYGYTF.

This chain links TRBV4-2 with TRBJ1-2; possible D gene TRBD1, 5 bases. CDR3 length equals 14 residues. Trimming pared 1 base from V and 8 bases from J, leaving 14 bases between. Germline V CDR1 and CDR2: LGHNA, YNFKEQ. The CDR3 is CASSQGRVTEGYTF. CDR3 coding DNA: TGTGCCAGCAGCCAAGGTCGTGTGACAGAAGGCTACACCTTC.

J is TRBJ2-5 and V is TRBV7-3, with TRBD2 matching 12 bases. V dropped 5 bases and J dropped 5; count of bases not matched to a gene: 6. Germline V gene data show CDR1 as SGHTA and CDR2 as FQGTGA. The CDR3 length is 15 residues. The CDR3 is CASSPLAGGKETQYF. The CDR3 bases are TGTGCCAGCAGCCCTCTAGCGGGGGGGAAGGAGACCCAGTACTTC.

This chain uses TRBV19 with TRBJ1-2; the D gene is possibly TRBD1 (6 bases). The V and J ends lost 6 bases and 6 bases respectively, with 17 bases between them. Germline loops: CDR1 LNHDA, CDR2 SQIVND (reference sequence). The CDR3 runs 14 residues. The CDR3 region has the DNA TGTGCCAGTAGGGTTACAGGGACATCCAATGGCTACACCTTC. This codes for CASRVTGTSNGYTF.

J is TRBJ1-6 and V is TRBV28; 7 nucleotides match TRBD1. Germline V gene sequence: CDR1 MDHEN, CDR2 SYDVKM. The CDR3 sequence is 15 residues long. V was clipped by 5 bases and J by 7 bases; unmatched bases: 8. This CDR3 reads CASSRTGDGNSPLHF. DNA for the CDR3: TGTGCCAGCAGTCGAACAGGGGACGGAAATTCACCCCTCCACTTT.

V gene TRBV5-8 combines with J gene TRBJ2-7; 10 bases are a match to TRBD1. Germline assignment: CDR1 SGHTS and CDR2 YDEGEE. The J segment lost 4 bases and the V segment lost 3 bases, leaving 1 base of the junction unmatched. This CDR3 contains 13 residues. CDR3: CASSSDRGYEQYF. The CDR3 coding sequence is TGTGCCAGCAGCTCGGACAGGGGGTACGAGCAGTACTTC.

The chain has TRBV24-1 and TRBJ2-3, with 7 bases identical to TRBD1. V was pared by 5 bases and J by 2 bases, with 12 bases of the junction left unmatched. Germline CDR1 KGHDR, CDR2 SFDVKD. This CDR3 has 17 amino acids. DNA for the CDR3: TGTGCCACCAGTGGACAGGGCAAGGTTTTGGACACAGATACGCAGTATTTT. Translating it yields CATSGQGKVLDTDTQYF.

The rearrangement uses TRBV19 and TRBJ2-1, with a possible D match to TRBD2 (7 bases). The CDR3 is 13 residues long. V dropped 5 bases and J dropped 7 bases, with 12 bases sitting between them. Germline CDR1 and CDR2: LNHDA and SQIVND (reference sequence). DNA of the CDR3: TGTGCCAGTAGTGAGGGGGGGTGGAATGAGCAGTTCTTC. This encodes CASSEGGWNEQFF. The full variable domain, with the rest looked up from reference TRBV19 and TRBJ2-1, is DGGITQSPKYLFRKEGQNVTLSCEQNLNHDAMYWYRQDPGQGLRLIYYSQIVNDFQKGDIAEGYSVSREKKESFPLTVTSAQKNPTAFYLCASSEGGWNEQFFGPGTRLTVL.

J is TRBJ1-2 and V is TRBV18, with a weak D call TRBD1 (6 bases). Germline CDR1 is KGHSH and CDR2 is LQKENI. V was pared by 3 bases and J by 0 bases, with 11 bases between. The CDR3 runs 15 residues. Here the CDR3 reads CASSPSDSANYGYTF. CDR3 in DNA: TGTGCCAGCTCACCTTCGGACAGTGCTAACTATGGCTACACCTTC.

V and J are TRBV18 and TRBJ2-1; D ambiguous. The CDR3 contains 11 residues. Germline values: CDR1 KGHSH, CDR2 LQKENI. Trimming took off 1 base at V and 10 bases at J, with 5 bases between the two ends. The DNA for the CDR3 is TGTGCCAGCTCACCACGGAGCGAGCAGTTCTTC. Its protein product is CASSPRSEQFF.

J is TRBJ1-2 and V is TRBV19; no firm D call. The CDR3 runs to 14 residues. V was cut by 3 bases and J by 3 bases, with 11 bases left in between. Germline V gene data show CDR1 as LNHDA and CDR2 as SQIVND (reference sequence). For the CDR3, the DNA is TGTGCCAGTAGTATTGAAGTGGGCGACTATGGCTACACCTTC. Translated, it gives CASSIEVGDYGYTF.

This chain joins TRBV5-8 and TRBJ2-1; TRBD2 is a possible D gene (6 bases). The CDR3 totals 14 residues. Germline loops: CDR1 SGHTS, CDR2 YDEGEE. The ends were cut back, 1 base at V and 4 bases at J, with 9 bases in the middle. For the CDR3, the DNA is TGTGCCAGCAGCTTGTTCGGGGGTTACAATGAGCAGTTCTTC. This translates into CASSLFGGYNEQFF.

The genes are TRBV6-5 and TRBJ2-3; D is possibly TRBD2 (5 bases). This CDR3 spans 15 amino acids. Between the trimmed V and J ends, which lost 2 bases and 0 bases, there was a span of 9 bases. Germline V CDR1 and CDR2: MNHEY, SVGAGI. Written as DNA, the CDR3 is TGTGCCAGCAGTTACGGAGGACTGAGCACAGATACGCAGTATTTT. Its protein is CASSYGGLSTDTQYF.

The CDR3 region is CASSQTELDEKLFF. The DNA for the CDR3 is TGTGCCAGCAGTCAAACAGAGTTGGATGAAAAACTGTTTTTT. This sequence joins TRBV2 and TRBJ1-4; no clear D gene. Germline V CDR1 and CDR2: SNHLY, FYNNEI. Trimming took off 5 bases at V and 6 bases at J, with 13 bases between the two ends. This CDR3 comprises 14 residues.

The rearrangement uses TRBV10-3 and TRBJ2-7, with D maybe TRBD1 (6 bases). V was clipped by 8 bases and J by 3 bases, with 14 bases between them. The germline V gene encodes CDR1 ENHRY and CDR2 SYGVKD. The CDR3 runs 13 residues. The CDR3 sequence: CAIRDIGRYEQYF. In DNA, the CDR3 is TGTGCCATCCGGGACATTGGACGCTACGAGCAGTACTTC.

The chain links TRBV29-1 to TRBJ1-5; 9 nucleotides match TRBD1. With V trimmed by 6 bases and J by 4 bases, 7 bases remained unmatched. Germline-derived CDR1 and CDR2 are SQVTM and ANQGSEA. The length of the CDR3 is 14 residues. Here the CDR3 reads CSVRTGTGNQPQHF. For the CDR3, the DNA is TGCAGCGTACGAACCGGGACAGGGAATCAGCCCCAGCATTTT.

This rearrangement joins TRBV6-1 to TRBJ2-3; 7 bases are a match to TRBD2. V was pared by 4 bases and J by 4 bases, with 11 bases of the junction left unmatched. The CDR3 is made up of 16 amino acids. In germline, CDR1 is MNHNS, CDR2 SASEGT. The chain's CDR3 is CASSGVGGSSPDTQYF. The CDR3 nucleotides read TGTGCCAGCAGTGGAGTAGGCGGGAGTTCCCCAGATACGCAGTATTTT.

The chain combines TRBV7-9 with TRBJ1-4; TRBD1 matches at 10 bases. This CDR3 spans 13 amino acids. The V and J ends lost 11 bases and 6 bases, in that order; junction bases with no gene match: 6. Looked up from germline, CDR1 is SEHNR and CDR2 is FQNEAQ (reference sequence). The CDR3 loop reads CAGQGTGDEKLFF. The DNA of the CDR3 is TGTGCCGGGCAGGGGACAGGGGATGAAAAACTGTTTTTT.

The chain is built from TRBV2 and TRBJ1-3; 7 nucleotides agree with TRBD1. Germline trimming cut 3 bases from V and 4 bases from J; bases unmatched to any gene: 6. There are 15 residues in the CDR3. CDR1 SNHLY and CDR2 FYNNEI come from the germline V gene. CDR3 region: CASSERGDRGNTIYF. In nucleotides, the CDR3 is TGTGCCAGCAGTGAGAGGGGGGACAGAGGAAACACCATATATTTT.

This chain uses TRBV19 with TRBJ2-2; weak D call: TRBD2 (6 bases). V was clipped by 10 bases and J by 0 bases, with 21 bases between them. Germline V gene sequence: CDR1 LNHDA, CDR2 SQIVND (reference sequence). The CDR3 covers 17 residues. The CDR3 loop is CATSPRGGQANTGELFF. CDR3 nucleotide sequence: TGTGCCACCTCTCCTCGGGGAGGACAAGCGAACACCGGGGAGCTGTTTTTT.

The rearrangement links TRBV2 to TRBJ2-2, with D possibly matching TRBD2 (5 bases). V was clipped by 2 bases and J by 7 bases, with 8 bases between them. Germline V lookup: CDR1 SNHLY, CDR2 FYNNEI. CDR3 length: 13 residues. The CDR3 DNA follows: TGTGCCAGCAGTGAACGGGAAAGCGGGGAGCTGTTTTTT. Translating gives CASSERESGELFF. The full variable domain, its missing parts supplied by reference TRBV2 and TRBJ2-2, is EPEVTQTPSHQVTQMGQEVILRCVPISNHLYFYWYRQILGQKVEFLVSFYNNEISEKSEIFDDQFSVERPDGSNFTLKIRSTKLEDSAMYFCASSERESGELFFGEGSRLTVL.

The chain uses TRBV3-1 (or the pseudogene TRBV3-2) and TRBJ2-7; 10 bases match TRBD1. The germline gives CDR1 LGHDT, CDR2 YNNKEL (reference sequence). The V segment lost 0 bases and the J segment 7 bases; nucleotides outside the gene matches: 3. This CDR3 has 14 amino acids. CDR3 loop: CASSQDLGQGEQYF. The CDR3, as DNA: TGTGCCAGCAGCCAAGATTTGGGACAGGGGGAGCAGTACTTC.